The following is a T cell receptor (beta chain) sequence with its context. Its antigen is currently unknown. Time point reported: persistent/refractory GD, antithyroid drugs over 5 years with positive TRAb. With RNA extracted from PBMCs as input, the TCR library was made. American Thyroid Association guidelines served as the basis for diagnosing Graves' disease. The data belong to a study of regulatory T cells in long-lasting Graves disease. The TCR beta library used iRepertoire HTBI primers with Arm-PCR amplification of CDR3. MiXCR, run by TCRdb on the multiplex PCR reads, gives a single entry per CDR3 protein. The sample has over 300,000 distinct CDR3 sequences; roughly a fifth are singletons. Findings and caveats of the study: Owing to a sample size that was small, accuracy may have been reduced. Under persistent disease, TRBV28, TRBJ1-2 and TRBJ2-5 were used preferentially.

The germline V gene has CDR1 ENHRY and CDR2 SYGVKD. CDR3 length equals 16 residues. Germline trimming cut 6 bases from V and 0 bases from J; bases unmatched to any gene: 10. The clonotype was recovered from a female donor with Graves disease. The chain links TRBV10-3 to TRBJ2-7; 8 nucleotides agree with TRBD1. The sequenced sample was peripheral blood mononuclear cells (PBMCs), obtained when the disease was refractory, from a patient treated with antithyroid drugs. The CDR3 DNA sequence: TGTGCCATCAGCCGGGCAGGGGGCTATACCTCCTACGAGCAGTACTTC. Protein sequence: CAISRAGGYTSYEQYF.